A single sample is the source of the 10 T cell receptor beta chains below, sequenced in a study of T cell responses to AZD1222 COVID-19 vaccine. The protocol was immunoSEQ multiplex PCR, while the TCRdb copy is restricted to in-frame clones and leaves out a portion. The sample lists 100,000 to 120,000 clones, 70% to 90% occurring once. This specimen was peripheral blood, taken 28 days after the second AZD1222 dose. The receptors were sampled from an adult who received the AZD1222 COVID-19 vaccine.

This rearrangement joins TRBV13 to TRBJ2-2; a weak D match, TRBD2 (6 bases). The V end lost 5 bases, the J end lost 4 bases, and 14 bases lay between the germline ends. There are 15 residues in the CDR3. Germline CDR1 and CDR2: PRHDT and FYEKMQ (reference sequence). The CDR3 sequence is CASSLRDGSTGELFF. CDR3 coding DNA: TGTGCCAGCAGCCTCCGGGACGGGAGCACCGGGGAGCTGTTTTTT.

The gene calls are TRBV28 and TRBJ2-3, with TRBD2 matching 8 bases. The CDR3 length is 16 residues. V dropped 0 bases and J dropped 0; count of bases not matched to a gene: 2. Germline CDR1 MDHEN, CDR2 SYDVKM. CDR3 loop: CASSLWLAGSTDTQYF. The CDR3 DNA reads TGTGCCAGCAGTTTATGGCTAGCGGGTAGCACAGATACGCAGTATTTT. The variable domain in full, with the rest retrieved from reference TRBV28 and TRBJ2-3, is DVKVTQSSRYLVKRTGEKVFLECVQDMDHENMFWYRQDPGLGLRLIYFSYDVKMKEKGDIPEGYSVSREKKERFSLILESASTNQTSMYLCASSLWLAGSTDTQYFGPGTRLTVL.

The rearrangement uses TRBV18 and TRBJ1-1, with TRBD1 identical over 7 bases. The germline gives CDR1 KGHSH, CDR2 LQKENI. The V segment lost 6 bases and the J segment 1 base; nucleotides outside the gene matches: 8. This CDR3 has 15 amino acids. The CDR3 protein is CASSPDRARNTEAFF. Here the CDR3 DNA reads TGTGCCAGCTCGCCCGACAGGGCGAGGAACACTGAAGCTTTCTTT.

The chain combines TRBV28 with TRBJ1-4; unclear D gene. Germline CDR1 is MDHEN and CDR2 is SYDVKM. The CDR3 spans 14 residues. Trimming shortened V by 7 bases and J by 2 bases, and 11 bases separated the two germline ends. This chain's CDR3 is CASTTFETNEKLFF. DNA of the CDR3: TGTGCCAGCACCACTTTTGAGACTAATGAAAAACTGTTTTTT.

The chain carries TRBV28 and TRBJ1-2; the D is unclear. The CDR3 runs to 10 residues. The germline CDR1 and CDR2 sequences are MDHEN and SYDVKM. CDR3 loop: CGVRDYGYTF. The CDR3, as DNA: TGTGGAGTGAGGGACTATGGCTACACCTTC.

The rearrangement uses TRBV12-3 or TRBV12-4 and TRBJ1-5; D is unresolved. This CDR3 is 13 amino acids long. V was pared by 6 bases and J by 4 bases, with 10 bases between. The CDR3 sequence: CASSGSTNQPQHF. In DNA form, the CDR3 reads TGTGCCAGCAGCGGGTCGACTAATCAGCCCCAGCATTTT.

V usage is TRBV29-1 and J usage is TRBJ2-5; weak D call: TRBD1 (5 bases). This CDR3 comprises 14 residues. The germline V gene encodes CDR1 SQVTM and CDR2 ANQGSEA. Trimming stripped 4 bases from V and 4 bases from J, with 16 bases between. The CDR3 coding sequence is TGCAGCGTTGGGGATTTGGGGCCGGGAGAGACCCAGTACTTC. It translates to CSVGDLGPGETQYF.

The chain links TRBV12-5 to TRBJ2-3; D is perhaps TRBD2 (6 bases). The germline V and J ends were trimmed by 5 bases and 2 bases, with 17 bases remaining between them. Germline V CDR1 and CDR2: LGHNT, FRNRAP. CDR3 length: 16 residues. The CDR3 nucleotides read TGTGCTAGTGGTCCTGGGGTACTAGCCACCACAGATACGCAGTATTTT. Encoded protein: CASGPGVLATTDTQYF.

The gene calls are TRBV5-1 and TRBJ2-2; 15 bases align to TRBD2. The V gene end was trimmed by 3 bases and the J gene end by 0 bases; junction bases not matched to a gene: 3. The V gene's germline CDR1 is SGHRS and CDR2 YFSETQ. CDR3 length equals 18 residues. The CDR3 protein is CASSWGTSGGPNTGELFF. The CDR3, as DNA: TGCGCCAGCAGCTGGGGGACTAGCGGGGGGCCGAACACCGGGGAGCTGTTTTTT.

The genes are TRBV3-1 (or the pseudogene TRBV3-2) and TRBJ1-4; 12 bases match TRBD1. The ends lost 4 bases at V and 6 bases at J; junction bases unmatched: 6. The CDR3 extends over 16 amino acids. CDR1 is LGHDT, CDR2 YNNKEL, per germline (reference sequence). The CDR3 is CASSRRDRGRDEKLFF. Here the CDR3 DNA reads TGTGCCAGCAGCCGGCGGGACAGGGGGCGCGATGAAAAACTGTTTTTT.